Listed here are 29 T cell receptor beta chains from one sample, sequenced in a study of blood T cell repertoires in COVID-19. Assay used: immunoSEQ multiplex PCR; TCRdb lists only in-frame clones, some missing. This sample has about 110,000 clones; around 90% occur once, and the top ten carry 2% to 2.5%. Specimen: peripheral blood. The receptors derive from a human donor in a cohort sampled during active COVID-19.

This clone was observed a handful of times. This chain connects TRBV7-3 to TRBJ2-2, with a weak D call TRBD2 (5 bases). CDR3 length: 14 amino acids. The V end lost 2 bases, the J end lost 4 bases, and 8 bases lay between the germline ends. Germline V CDR1 and CDR2: SGHTA, FQGTGA. The CDR3 spells CASSLSGSTGELFF. Written as DNA, the CDR3 is TGTGCCAGCAGCTTATCGGGGAGCACCGGGGAGCTGTTTTTT.

The V and J genes are TRBV19 and TRBJ1-4; TRBD1 matches at 9 bases. Germline V lookup: CDR1 LNHDA, CDR2 SQIVND (reference sequence). CDR3 size: 20 residues. V shed 5 bases and J 6 bases; nucleotides not matched to a gene: 22. The CDR3 spells CASSLRGTGQGWLGDEKLFF. CDR3 coding DNA: TGTGCCAGTAGTCTCCGAGGGACAGGGCAGGGGTGGCTAGGCGATGAAAAACTGTTTTTT.

V usage is TRBV5-6 and J usage is TRBJ1-3, with 9 bases aligning to TRBD1. CDR1 and CDR2 from the germline V gene are SGHDT and YYEEEE. V was clipped by 4 bases and J by 4 bases; unmatched bases: 9. The CDR3 runs to 16 residues. This chain's CDR3 is CASSLPQGASGNTIYF. CDR3 sequence (DNA): TGTGCCAGCAGCCTACCACAGGGGGCGTCCGGAAACACCATATATTTT.

The chain uses TRBV6-5 and TRBJ1-6; tentative D call: TRBD1 (5 bases). Trimming shortened V by 6 bases and J by 0 bases, and 9 bases separated the two germline ends. Germline CDR1 is MNHEY and CDR2 is SVGAGI. This CDR3 is built from 15 residues. CDR3 DNA: TGTGCCAGCAGGTCGGGGGGCTCCTATAATTCACCCCTCCACTTT. Translated, it gives CASRSGGSYNSPLHF.

CDR3 region: CASALVLAGGGTQYF. The CDR3 DNA reads TGTGCCAGTGCCCTCGTCCTAGCGGGAGGAGGTACGCAGTATTTT. J is TRBJ2-3 and V is TRBV27, with 11 bases aligning to TRBD2. V shed 9 bases and J 8 bases; nucleotides not matched to a gene: 13. CDR3 length: 15 residues. The V gene's germline CDR1 is MNHEY and CDR2 SMNVEV (reference sequence).

The V and J genes are TRBV15 and TRBJ2-3; TRBD2 matches at 10 bases. V gave up 1 base and J gave up 2 bases; unmatched junction bases: 6. In germline, CDR1 is LNHNV, CDR2 YYDKDF (reference sequence). This CDR3 has 17 residues. CDR3 coding DNA: TGTGCCACCAGCAGAGGGAGGACTAGCGGCACCACAGATACGCAGTATTTT. Translating gives CATSRGRTSGTTDTQYF.

The CDR3 coding sequence is TGTGCCAGCATAGACTCCTACAATGAGCAGTTCTTC. This encodes CASIDSYNEQFF. The chain couples TRBV6-5 to TRBJ2-1, with no clear D. CDR3 size: 12 residues. Per the germline V gene, CDR1 is MNHEY and CDR2 is SVGAGI. Trimming took 7 bases from V and 0 from J, leaving 4 bases between them.

The chain combines TRBV18 with TRBJ2-7; possible D gene TRBD1, 6 bases. Trimming stripped 5 bases from V and 4 bases from J, with 18 bases between. The CDR3 is made up of 15 amino acids. Germline V gives CDR1 KGHSH, CDR2 LQKENI. The CDR3 bases are TGTGCCAGCTCATCATCGGGCACAGGGAAATACGAGCAGTACTTC. Protein product: CASSSSGTGKYEQYF.

V usage is TRBV6-5 and J usage is TRBJ1-1, with a possible D match to TRBD1 (6 bases). Germline V gene data show CDR1 as MNHEY and CDR2 as SVGAGI. Trimming pared 5 bases from V and 8 bases from J, leaving 9 bases between. The length of the CDR3 is 11 residues. The CDR3 DNA sequence: TGTGCCAGCAGTAGGACAGAGGAAGCTTTCTTT. This gives the protein CASSRTEEAFF.

The chain has TRBV27 and TRBJ1-2, with 7 nucleotides matching TRBD1. Germline V CDR1 and CDR2: MNHEY, SMNVEV (reference sequence). The CDR3 covers 13 residues. The V and J ends lost 5 bases and 4 bases, in that order; junction bases with no gene match: 4. The CDR3 sequence is CASSRTGSYGYTF. The CDR3 DNA reads TGTGCCAGCAGTCGGACAGGTTCCTATGGCTACACCTTC.

The J gene is TRBJ1-3, the V gene TRBV19; D may be TRBD1 (5 bases). Trimming took 2 bases from V and 2 from J, leaving 10 bases between them. The V gene's germline CDR1 is LNHDA and CDR2 SQIVND (reference sequence). The CDR3 length is 15 residues. CDR3 sequence reads: CASSIRAGPGNTIYF. As DNA, the CDR3 is TGTGCCAGTAGTATAAGGGCAGGGCCTGGAAACACCATATATTTT.

The chain uses TRBV28 and TRBJ2-7; TRBD1 might be the D (5 bases). The V and J ends lost 7 bases and 3 bases respectively, with 7 bases between them. Germline V CDR1 and CDR2: MDHEN, SYDVKM. The CDR3 runs to 11 residues. The CDR3 DNA is TGTGCCAGCACCGACAGCTACGAGCAGTACTTC. Translated, it gives CASTDSYEQYF.

The chain has TRBV13 and TRBJ2-1; 10 nucleotides agree with TRBD2. Losses at the gene ends were 4 bases for V and 4 bases for J; bases not matched to a gene: 4. Germline loops: CDR1 PRHDT, CDR2 FYEKMQ (reference sequence). The CDR3 sequence is 15 residues long. The CDR3 DNA sequence: TGTGCCAGCAGCTCTGGACTAGCGGCATACAATGAGCAGTTCTTC. It codes for CASSSGLAAYNEQFF.

The chain recombines TRBV10-1 with TRBJ2-2, with 7 bases lining up with TRBD2. J gave up 7 bases and V 2 bases, and 10 bases lay outside the gene matches. The CDR3 has 16 amino acids. Per germline, CDR1 WNHNN and CDR2 SYGVQD (reference sequence). CDR3 protein: CASSEARGGSNGELFF. The CDR3 DNA sequence: TGCGCCAGCAGTGAGGCTCGGGGCGGGAGTAACGGGGAGCTGTTTTTT.

The chain couples TRBV6-5 to TRBJ1-1, with D hard to call. CDR3 length: 15 amino acids. The germline V gene encodes CDR1 MNHEY and CDR2 SVGAGI. The V end was cut by 6 bases, the J end by 2 bases, with 16 bases between. CDR3 DNA sequence: TGTGCCAGCAGGGCCAGGTCCAGCCGTAACACTGAAGCTTTCTTT. Amino acid sequence: CASRARSSRNTEAFF.

CDR3 loop: CSVEGQGDGYTF. The CDR3, as DNA: TGCAGCGTTGAGGGCCAGGGGGATGGCTACACCTTC. The chain couples TRBV29-1 to TRBJ1-2, with 7 bases matching TRBD1. The V and J ends lost 3 bases and 6 bases, in that order; junction bases with no gene match: 4. The CDR3 has 12 residues. The V gene's germline CDR1 is SQVTM and CDR2 ANQGSEA.

The V and J genes are TRBV2 and TRBJ2-3, with 8 positions matching TRBD2. Germline V gives CDR1 SNHLY, CDR2 FYNNEI. V shed 4 bases, J shed 2 bases, and the junction held 8 bases outside the gene matches. The CDR3 consists of 16 residues. The CDR3, as DNA: TGTGCCAGCAGTGGCGGCCGCGGGGGGACCACAGATACGCAGTATTTT. Translating gives CASSGGRGGTTDTQYF. The whole variable domain, filled in from reference TRBV2 and TRBJ2-3, reads EPEVTQTPSHQVTQMGQEVILRCVPISNHLYFYWYRQILGQKVEFLVSFYNNEISEKSEIFDDQFSVERPDGSNFTLKIRSTKLEDSAMYFCASSGGRGGTTDTQYFGPGTRLTVL.

J is TRBJ1-5 and V is TRBV18; 7 bases map to TRBD1. V gave up 6 bases and J gave up 5 bases; unmatched junction bases: 4. CDR3 length equals 13 residues. CDR1 and CDR2 (germline): KGHSH, LQKENI. The CDR3 spells CASSDQGDQPQHF. CDR3 nucleotide sequence: TGTGCCAGCTCGGACCAGGGGGATCAGCCCCAGCATTTT.

This clone showed up just a few times. This chain joins TRBV7-3 and TRBJ1-1; D unclear. CDR3 length: 13 residues. Germline CDR1 is SGHTA and CDR2 is FQGTGA. V lost 5 bases to trimming and J lost 2 bases, with 9 bases between them. CDR3 DNA sequence: TGTGCCAGCAGCCACGGACTCAACACTGAAGCTTTCTTT. It specifies CASSHGLNTEAFF. The entire variable domain, with the rest obtained from reference TRBV7-3 and TRBJ1-1, is as follows: GAGVSQTPSNKVTEKGKYVELRCDPISGHTALYWYRQSLGQGPEFLIYFQGTGAADDSGLPNDRFFAVRPEGSVSTLKIQRTERGDSAVYLCASSHGLNTEAFFGQGTRLTVV.

The chain joins TRBV10-1 to TRBJ1-1, with unresolved D. Deletions cut 4 bases from V and 2 bases from J, with 11 bases between. The CDR3 spans 14 residues. CDR1 is WNHNN and CDR2 is SYGVQD in the germline V gene (reference sequence). The CDR3 sequence is CASSGSTSNTEAFF. CDR3 DNA sequence: TGCGCCAGCAGTGGTTCAACAAGTAACACTGAAGCTTTCTTT.

This rearrangement joins TRBV19 to TRBJ2-3, with 9 bases aligning to TRBD1. The trim removed 9 bases at V and 7 bases at J, leaving 11 bases unmatched. The CDR3 contains 14 residues. The germline V gene has CDR1 LNHDA and CDR2 SQIVND (reference sequence). CDR3 sequence reads: CASTDRGGRNTQYF. DNA for the CDR3: TGTGCCAGCACTGACAGGGGGGGACGAAATACGCAGTATTTT.

This clone was counted between two and nine times. The chain combines TRBV6-5 with TRBJ2-7; 10 bases map to TRBD2. Germline CDR1 and CDR2: MNHEY and SVGAGI. CDR3 length equals 14 residues. With 6 bases clipped from V and 4 bases from J, the junction kept 6 bases outside the gene matches. Here the CDR3 DNA reads TGTGCCAGCAGCGTGGGACTAGCGCCATACGAGCAGTACTTC. This sequence encodes CASSVGLAPYEQYF.

This clone has only a few counts. The rearrangement joins TRBV2 to TRBJ1-6; D uncertain. Germline lookup yields CDR1 SNHLY and CDR2 FYNNEI. V was trimmed by 6 bases and J by 3 bases, leaving 12 bases between them. CDR3 length: 15 residues. In DNA form, the CDR3 reads TGTGCCAGCAGGTCCACGACTAACTATAATTCACCCCTCCACTTT. Translated, it gives CASRSTTNYNSPLHF. Full variable domain (remainder filled in from reference TRBV2 and TRBJ1-6): EPEVTQTPSHQVTQMGQEVILRCVPISNHLYFYWYRQILGQKVEFLVSFYNNEISEKSEIFDDQFSVERPDGSNFTLKIRSTKLEDSAMYFCASRSTTNYNSPLHFGNGTRLTVT.

This clone was seen once. This sequence joins TRBV6-6 and TRBJ2-2, with D possibly being TRBD1 (6 bases). The V end was cut by 6 bases, the J end by 5 bases, with 10 bases between. This CDR3 has 13 amino acids. Germline V gene data show CDR1 as MNHNY and CDR2 as SVGAGI (reference sequence). This CDR3 reads CASREQGTGELFF. As DNA, the CDR3 is TGTGCCAGCAGGGAACAGGGAACCGGGGAGCTGTTTTTT.

The chain joins TRBV5-1 to TRBJ2-2; 7 nucleotides align to TRBD1. The CDR3 covers 16 residues. V gave up 0 bases and J gave up 0 bases; unmatched junction bases: 2. Germline assignment: CDR1 SGHRS and CDR2 YFSETQ. CDR3 loop: CASSLAGQTNTGELFF. DNA for the CDR3: TGCGCCAGCAGCTTGGCGGGACAGACGAACACCGGGGAGCTGTTTTTT. The whole variable domain, remainder taken from reference TRBV5-1 and TRBJ2-2, is KAGVTQTPRYLIKTRGQQVTLSCSPISGHRSVSWYQQTPGQGLQFLFEYFSETQRNKGNFPGRFSGRQFSNSRSEMNVSTLELGDSALYLCASSLAGQTNTGELFFGEGSRLTVL.

This chain joins TRBV7-6 and TRBJ2-1; a possible D gene is TRBD1 (6 bases). V lost 5 bases to trimming and J lost 5 bases, with 16 bases between them. Looked up from germline, CDR1 is SGHVS and CDR2 is FNYEAQ. The CDR3 has 15 amino acids. Written as DNA, the CDR3 is TGTGCCAGCAGCCTAGACAGGAGATACAACAATGAGCAGTTCTTC. Protein product: CASSLDRRYNNEQFF. The entire variable domain, with the rest obtained from reference TRBV7-6 and TRBJ2-1, is as follows: GAGVSQSPRYKVTKRGQDVALRCDPISGHVSLYWYRQALGQGPEFLTYFNYEAQQDKSGLPNDRFSAERPEGSISTLTIQRTEQRDSAMYRCASSLDRRYNNEQFFGPGTRLTVL.

This chain joins TRBV6-1 and TRBJ1-6, with D possibly being TRBD1 (5 bases). Looked up from germline, CDR1 is MNHNS and CDR2 is SASEGT. V lost 3 bases and J 11 bases, leaving 11 bases between the germline ends. This CDR3 contains 13 residues. The CDR3 protein is CASSEGPGAPLHF. Written as DNA, the CDR3 is TGTGCCAGCAGTGAGGGGCCGGGGGCACCCCTCCACTTT.

The J gene is TRBJ2-6, the V gene TRBV11-2, with TRBD1 as a possible D gene (5 bases). The CDR3 contains 17 residues. V gave up 2 bases and J gave up 2 bases, with 13 bases separating them. Germline CDR1 SGHAT, CDR2 FQNNGV. CDR3 sequence (DNA): TGTGCCAGCAGCTTATGGCAGGGATCACCTGGGGCCAACGTCCTGACTTTC. It codes for CASSLWQGSPGANVLTF.

The chain has TRBV9 and TRBJ1-3; tentatively, D is TRBD1 (6 bases). CDR1 is SGDLS, CDR2 YYNGEE, per germline. V shed 2 bases and J shed 4 bases, with 22 bases lying between them. CDR3 length: 18 residues. The CDR3 region has the DNA TGTGCCAGCAGCGTGCACCCGGATGGGGGGCGGGAGGGAAACACCATATATTTT. It codes for CASSVHPDGGREGNTIYF.